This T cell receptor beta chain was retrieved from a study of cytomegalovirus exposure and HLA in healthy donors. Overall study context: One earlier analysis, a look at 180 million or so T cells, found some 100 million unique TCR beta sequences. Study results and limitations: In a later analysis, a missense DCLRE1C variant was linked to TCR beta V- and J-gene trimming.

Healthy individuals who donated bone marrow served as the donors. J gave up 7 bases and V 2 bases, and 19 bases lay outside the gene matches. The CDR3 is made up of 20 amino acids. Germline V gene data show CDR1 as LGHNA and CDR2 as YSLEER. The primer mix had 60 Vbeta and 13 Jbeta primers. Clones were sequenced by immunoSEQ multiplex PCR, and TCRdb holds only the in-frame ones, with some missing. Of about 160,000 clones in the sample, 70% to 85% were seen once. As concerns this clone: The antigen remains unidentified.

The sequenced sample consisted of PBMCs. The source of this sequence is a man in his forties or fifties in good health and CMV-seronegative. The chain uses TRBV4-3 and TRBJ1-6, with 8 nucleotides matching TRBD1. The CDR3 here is CASSQWAPGTGPFGNSPLHF. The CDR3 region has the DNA TGCGCCAGCAGCCAATGGGCACCCGGGACAGGACCGTTTGGGAATTCACCCCTCCACTTT.